Below, 18 T cell receptor beta chains from the same sample are listed, as sequenced in a study of blood T cells in healthy people across ages. With a J-beta primer mix and a sample-barcoded 5' primer, a second PCR ran about 7 to 12 cycles. TCRdb independently ran MiXCR on the 5' RACE reads; one entry per CDR3 protein. The sample shows some 1,500,000 distinct CDR3 sequences, around 40% of them seen only once. Sequenced: blood. These receptors were taken from a woman aged 18-29 years in good health.

This clonotype was detected a few times. The chain couples TRBV4-1 to TRBJ1-2, with TRBD1 matching 9 bases. Germline V CDR1 and CDR2: MGHRA, YSYEKL. The J segment lost 6 bases and the V segment lost 2 bases, leaving 13 bases of the junction unmatched. This CDR3 contains 17 residues. The CDR3 nucleotides read TGCGCCAGCAGCCAAAACTATGGCACAGGGGGCTTCCATGGCTACACCTTC. Translated, it gives CASSQNYGTGGFHGYTF.

The V and J genes are TRBV28 and TRBJ2-3; 7 bases fit TRBD2. V dropped 6 bases and J dropped 8; count of bases not matched to a gene: 8. This CDR3 spans 13 amino acids. Germline V CDR1 and CDR2: MDHEN, SYDVKM. CDR3 protein: CASSPTSRVTQYF. Here the CDR3 DNA reads TGTGCCAGCAGCCCGACTAGCAGGGTTACGCAGTATTTT. Drawing the rest from reference TRBV28 and TRBJ2-3, the complete variable domain is DVKVTQSSRYLVKRTGEKVFLECVQDMDHENMFWYRQDPGLGLRLIYFSYDVKMKEKGDIPEGYSVSREKKERFSLILESASTNQTSMYLCASSPTSRVTQYFGPGTRLTVL.

This clonotype was seen a few times. The chain joins TRBV20-1 to TRBJ2-3; TRBD2 agrees at 7 bases. The CDR3 covers 14 residues. In germline, CDR1 is DFQATT, CDR2 SNEGSKA (reference sequence). Trimming at V came to 6 bases and at J to 5 bases, leaving 11 bases not matched to a gene. The CDR3 is CSACWEGPGDTQYF. DNA for the CDR3: TGCAGTGCCTGTTGGGAGGGCCCCGGAGATACGCAGTATTTT.

In this sample, this clonotype turned up a few times. The chain uses TRBV10-1 and TRBJ2-7; TRBD2 agrees at 8 bases. The V and J ends lost 5 bases and 3 bases, in that order; junction bases with no gene match: 9. This CDR3 region has 15 residues. Germline CDR1 reads WNHNN; CDR2 reads SYGVQD (reference sequence). The CDR3 DNA follows: TGCGCCAGCAGTCCCCGGGTAGCGGGGATCTACGAGCAGTACTTC. This sequence encodes CASSPRVAGIYEQYF.

This chain joins TRBV6-2 or TRBV6-3 and TRBJ2-4; D might be TRBD1 or TRBD2, each matching 5 bases. TRBJ2-7 matches the DNA end more closely, so the J call is doubtful. The length of the CDR3 is 15 residues. Germline-derived CDR1 and CDR2 are MNHEY and SVGEGT. The CDR3 here is CASSYWGNGVYEQYF. CDR3 DNA: TGTGCCAGCAGTTACTGGGGGAATGGAGTCTACGAGCAGTACTTC.

V and J are TRBV7-2 and TRBJ1-3; perhaps TRBD1 as D (6 bases). CDR3 length equals 13 residues. V shed 0 bases and J shed 8 bases, with 8 bases lying between them. In germline, CDR1 is SGHTA, CDR2 FQGNSA. CDR3 DNA sequence: TGTGCCAGCAGCTTAGCGCCAGGGGACACCATATATTTT. Its protein is CASSLAPGDTIYF.

This rearrangement joins TRBV20-1 to TRBJ2-3; D perhaps matches TRBD2 (5 bases). The CDR3 has 13 amino acids. In germline, CDR1 is DFQATT, CDR2 SNEGSKA (reference sequence). Trimming took 6 bases from V and 2 from J, leaving 12 bases between them. Here the CDR3 DNA reads TGCAGTGCCCAAGCGGTGGTCACAGATACGCAGTATTTT. Its translation is CSAQAVVTDTQYF.

The rearrangement joins TRBV6-6 to TRBJ2-1; TRBD2 agrees at 8 bases. The J segment lost 6 bases and the V segment lost 10 bases, leaving 8 bases of the junction unmatched. Germline V gene data show CDR1 as MNHNY and CDR2 as SVGAGI (reference sequence). The CDR3 length is 13 residues. This CDR3 reads CATGWTSLNEQFF. CDR3 DNA sequence: TGTGCCACCGGGTGGACTAGCCTCAATGAGCAGTTCTTC.

This clonotype was recorded a few times. The chain joins TRBV20-1 to TRBJ2-7; 8 positions match TRBD2. V trimming: 0 bases; J trimming: 0 bases; junction bases outside the gene matches: 7. Germline assignment: CDR1 DFQATT and CDR2 SNEGSKA (reference sequence). The CDR3 extends over 16 amino acids. DNA of the CDR3: TGCAGTGCTAGAGATACGGGCGGGAGGAGCTCCTACGAGCAGTACTTC. Its translation is CSARDTGGRSSYEQYF.

About this clonotype: The junction shows a germline mismatch at one end, possibly a read error. This chain uses TRBV12-3 or TRBV12-4 with TRBJ2-6; D may match TRBD1 or TRBD2 (5 bases each). CDR3 length: 16 amino acids. CDR3 sequence (DNA): TGTGCCAGCAGTTCGGGGCAAGTCTCTGGGGCCGACGTCCTGACTTTC. The encoded protein is CASSSGQVSGADVLTF.

Details on this clonotype: One end of the junction fails to match germline, which may point to a read error. This sequence joins TRBV18 and TRBJ2-4, with 10 positions matching TRBD2. Germline loops: CDR1 KGHSH, CDR2 LQKENI. This CDR3 is 18 amino acids long. CDR3 region: CTSSPLPLAGVGKNIQYF. CDR3 nucleotides: TGTACCAGCTCACCACTGCCTCTAGCGGGGGTTGGCAAAAACATTCAGTACTTC. Together with reference TRBV18 and TRBJ2-4, the CDR3 gives the full variable domain: NAGVMQNPRHLVRRRGQEARLRCSPMKGHSHVYWYRQLPEEGLKFMVYLQKENIIDESGMPKERFSAEFPKEGPSILRIQQVVRGDSAAYFCTSSPLPLAGVGKNIQYFGAGTRLSVL.

This CDR3 is CSASPPPGNQPQHF. CDR3 bases: TGCAGTGCTAGTCCCCCCCCGGGCAATCAGCCCCAGCATTTT. V gene TRBV20-1 combines with J gene TRBJ1-5; D unclear. CDR1 DFQATT and CDR2 SNEGSKA come from the germline V gene (reference sequence). The length of the CDR3 is 14 residues. Trimming cost V 3 bases and J 2 bases, with 11 bases left between them.

The J gene is TRBJ1-1, the V gene TRBV20-1, with 7 bases matching TRBD1. Germline V gene sequence: CDR1 DFQATT, CDR2 SNEGSKA (reference sequence). This CDR3 is 16 amino acids long. V was clipped by 5 bases and J by 5 bases; unmatched bases: 17. CDR3 sequence reads: CSAPLGPHPGQTEAFF. The CDR3 DNA reads TGCAGTGCTCCACTCGGACCGCACCCGGGACAGACTGAAGCTTTCTTT.

This clonotype was seen only once. One end of the junction does not line up with germline, which may come from a read error. The genes are TRBV20-1 and TRBJ2-1; 8 nucleotides line up with TRBD1. Germline assignment: CDR1 DFQATT and CDR2 SNEGSKA (reference sequence). This CDR3 region has 15 residues. CDR3 region: CSASTGQVYYDEQFF. The DNA for the CDR3 is TGCAGTGCTAGTACGGGACAGGTTTACTACGATGAGCAGTTCTTC.

V is TRBV4-1 and J is TRBJ2-7; 9 bases are shared with TRBD1. Losses at the gene ends were 1 base for V and 7 bases for J; bases not matched to a gene: 11. This CDR3 contains 16 residues. Germline-derived CDR1 and CDR2 are MGHRA and YSYEKL. DNA of the CDR3: TGCGCCAGCAGCCAAGGTGACAGGGGGTTAGTAGATGAGCAGTACTTC. Its translation: CASSQGDRGLVDEQYF.

With regard to this clonotype: It may be a read error: a sequence one base away is much more abundant. The chain combines TRBV6-5 with TRBJ2-7, with 8 bases that match TRBD2. In germline, CDR1 is MNHEY, CDR2 SVGAGI. This CDR3 region has 14 residues. The ends lost 4 bases at V and 2 bases at J; junction bases unmatched: 4. CDR3 DNA: TGTGCCAGCAGTTTAGCGGGACCGGCCTACGAGCAGTACTTC. This encodes CASSLAGPAYEQYF.

This clonotype was seen only a few times. The chain couples TRBV30 to TRBJ2-7, with D unclear. This CDR3 has 11 amino acids. CDR1 is GTSNPN, CDR2 SVGIG, per germline (reference sequence). V was trimmed by 2 bases and J by 7 bases, leaving 9 bases between them. CDR3 sequence: CAWSIQSEQYF. The DNA of the CDR3 is TGTGCCTGGAGTATTCAGTCAGAGCAGTACTTC. Combining the CDR3 with reference TRBV30 and TRBJ2-7 gives the whole variable domain SQTIHQWPATLVQPVGSPLSLECTVEGTSNPNLYWYRQAAGRGLQLLFYSVGIGQISSEVPQNLSASRPQDRQFILSSKKLLLSDSGFYLCAWSIQSEQYFGPGTRLTVT.

The chain links TRBV12-5 to TRBJ2-1; D remains ambiguous. Germline CDR1 and CDR2: LGHNT and FRNRAP. V was clipped by 7 bases and J by 2 bases, with 12 bases between them. The CDR3 has 14 amino acids. The CDR3 loop reads CASAFEVTYNEQFF. CDR3 DNA sequence: TGTGCTAGTGCGTTTGAAGTGACCTACAATGAGCAGTTCTTC.